Presented here are 4 T cell receptor beta chains from one specimen sequenced in a study of blood T cell repertoires in COVID-19. Assay used: immunoSEQ multiplex PCR; TCRdb lists only in-frame clones, some missing. The data hold around 110,000 clones, with approximately 80% observed a single time. The sequencing input was peripheral blood. These receptors were taken from a woman aged 70-85 years with acute or convalescent COVID-19.

This clone was seen only a few times. The J gene is TRBJ1-6, the V gene TRBV19; 12 bases match TRBD1. Trimming cost V 5 bases and J 9 bases; bases outside gene matches: 5. The CDR3 loop spans 15 amino acids. Germline CDR1 is LNHDA and CDR2 is SQIVND (reference sequence). CDR3 DNA: TGTGCCAGTAGTCCGATGGGACAGGGGGCTTCACCCCTCCACTTT. Its translation: CASSPMGQGASPLHF.

V usage is TRBV10-3 and J usage is TRBJ1-5; the D gene is possibly TRBD1 (6 bases). The germline V gene has CDR1 ENHRY and CDR2 SYGVKD. V gave up 5 bases and J gave up 5 bases, with 13 bases separating them. There are 14 residues in the CDR3. CDR3 bases: TGTGCCATCAGTCCTCGACAGGCTGATCAGCCCCAGCATTTT. Protein sequence: CAISPRQADQPQHF.

A few counts support this clone. This CDR3 is also generated by other DNA sequences in the sample. The chain carries TRBV9 and TRBJ1-1; D possibly corresponds to TRBD1 (6 bases). Looked up from germline, CDR1 is SGDLS and CDR2 is YYNGEE. This CDR3 comprises 14 residues. Between the trimmed V and J ends, which lost 0 bases and 2 bases, there was a span of 8 bases. This CDR3 is CASSVVGGNTEAFF. The DNA of the CDR3 is TGTGCCAGCAGCGTAGTTGGGGGCAACACTGAAGCTTTCTTT.

The J gene is TRBJ1-2, the V gene TRBV19; D is ambiguous. From germline, CDR1 is LNHDA and CDR2 SQIVND (reference sequence). CDR3 size: 14 residues. Trimming pared 7 bases from V and 0 bases from J, leaving 12 bases between. The CDR3 DNA sequence: TGTGCCAGTATGTTTAACGGGGCTAACTATGGCTACACCTTC. As protein: CASMFNGANYGYTF.